A single T cell receptor (beta chain) is shown here with its context. These data belong to a study of T cell responses to AZD1222 COVID-19 vaccine. This CDR3 spans 15 amino acids. Clones were read by immunoSEQ multiplex PCR, and TCRdb kept only the in-frame ones, dropping some. Of over 100,000 clones listed, approximately 85% are singletons. This clonotype originated in an adult who received the MenACWY meningococcal vaccine as a control. The specimen was peripheral blood, collected 28 days after the second dose of the MenACWY control vaccine. The chain has TRBV21-1 and TRBJ1-2. TRBV21-1 is a pseudogene segment. CDR3 sequence reads: CASSKGSQSFYGYTF. CDR3 coding DNA: TGTGCCAGCAGCAAAGGTAGCCAGTCCTTCTATGGCTACACCTTC.